This T cell receptor beta chain was retrieved from a study of OX40 agonist ivuxolimab in advanced cancers. Libraries were prepared by immunoSEQ multiplex PCR; TCRdb keeps only in-frame clonotypes and omits some of them. Of about 100,000 clones listed, roughly nine tenths were seen once; the top ten hold more than 5.5%. Germline CDR1 MNHNY, CDR2 SVGAGI (reference sequence). The CDR3 runs to 14 residues. Trimming took 2 bases from V and 7 from J, leaving 12 bases between them. This receptor was identified in an adult with an advanced solid tumor such as melanoma, head and neck, liver or kidney cancer. The sample in question was CD4+ or CD8+ T cells sorted from blood, obtained in a trial of the OX40 agonist ivuxolimab. V is TRBV6-6 and J is TRBJ2-1; possible D gene TRBD2, 5 bases. DNA of the CDR3: TGTGCCAGCAGTTACAACTCAAGAGGGAATGAGCAGTTCTTC. It translates to CASSYNSRGNEQFF.